The next 22 T cell receptor beta chains were all read from a single sample in a study of shared clonotypes between healthy human individuals. The assay was immunoSEQ multiplex PCR, and TCRdb's table has in-frame clones only and misses some. The sample lists about 1.1 million clones; around three quarters were seen once. Sequenced input: memory CD4+ T cells from PBMCs. Subset given: CD45RA-negative fraction. Source of these receptors: a man aged 18-30 years in good health. Some clones in this sample may be carry-over from other donors' samples.

The chain employs TRBV5-1 and TRBJ2-5, with a weak D call TRBD1 (5 bases). CDR3 length: 14 residues. V was cut by 4 bases and J by 1 base, with 11 bases left in between. The germline gives CDR1 SGHRS, CDR2 YFSETQ. CDR3 protein: CASSPGRPQETQYF. Here the CDR3 DNA reads TGCGCCAGCAGCCCAGGGCGGCCCCAAGAGACCCAGTACTTC.

The chain employs TRBV5-6 and TRBJ2-1; 9 nucleotides align to TRBD2. The CDR3 extends over 17 amino acids. The V and J ends lost 6 bases and 3 bases, in that order; junction bases with no gene match: 13. The germline V gene encodes CDR1 SGHDT and CDR2 YYEEEE. CDR3 DNA: TGTGCCAGCACCAAAGTTAGGGCGGGAGGGCTCTACAATGAGCAGTTCTTC. Protein product: CASTKVRAGGLYNEQFF. Full variable domain (missing parts from reference TRBV5-6 and TRBJ2-1): DAGVTQSPTHLIKTRGQQVTLRCSPKSGHDTVSWYQQALGQGPQFIFQYYEEEERQRGNFPDRFSGHQFPNYSSELNVNALLLGDSALYLCASTKVRAGGLYNEQFFGPGTRLTVL.

The chain employs TRBV4-3 and TRBJ1-4, with D possibly TRBD1 on 5 matching bases. The CDR3 spans 15 residues. Germline loops: CDR1 LGHNA, CDR2 YSLEER. Trimming took 4 bases from V and 3 from J, leaving 12 bases between them. CDR3 bases: TGCGCCAGCAGCCCTGGGAGGGGTGCTAATGAAAAACTGTTTTTT. Its protein is CASSPGRGANEKLFF.

The chain is built from TRBV27 and TRBJ2-7, with D possibly being TRBD1 or TRBD2 (6 bases each). Trimming shortened V by 3 bases and J by 3 bases, and 12 bases separated the two germline ends. This CDR3 is built from 14 residues. CDR1 and CDR2 from the germline V gene are MNHEY and SMNVEV (reference sequence). CDR3 in DNA: TGTGCCAGCAGTTTGGGGGCGGGACGCTACGAGCAGTACTTC. Translating it yields CASSLGAGRYEQYF.

The rearrangement links TRBV10-3 to TRBJ2-1, with D uncertain. The CDR3 totals 12 residues. V was cut by 2 bases and J by 8 bases, with 7 bases left in between. CDR1 is ENHRY, CDR2 SYGVKD, per germline. CDR3 amino acids: CAISERSDEQFF. CDR3 nucleotides: TGTGCCATCAGTGAGAGGTCCGATGAGCAGTTCTTC.

This chain links TRBV5-1 with TRBJ1-2; tentative D call: TRBD1 (5 bases). V was trimmed by 1 base and J by 8 bases, leaving 6 bases between them. The CDR3 has 11 amino acids. In germline, CDR1 is SGHRS, CDR2 YFSETQ. The CDR3 loop reads CASSLWDGYTF. The CDR3 coding sequence is TGCGCCAGCAGCTTGTGGGACGGCTACACCTTC.

The chain is built from TRBV6-5 and TRBJ2-2, with a weak D call TRBD1 (7 bases). The CDR3 is 15 amino acids. Germline CDR1 reads MNHEY; CDR2 reads SVGAGI. V lost 2 bases, J lost 8 bases, and 15 bases lay in between. CDR3 nucleotides: TGTGCCAGCAGTTACCTCAGGGGGGCGGGAGGGGAGCTGTTTTTT. Protein sequence: CASSYLRGAGGELFF.

This clone was seen only a few times. The gene calls are TRBV2 and TRBJ1-1, with D possibly matching TRBD1 (6 bases). CDR1 is SNHLY and CDR2 is FYNNEI in the germline V gene. The CDR3 loop spans 13 amino acids. Deletions cut 9 bases from V and 1 base from J, with 12 bases between. This CDR3 reads CASLRQANTEAFF. The CDR3 nucleotides are TGTGCCAGTCTAAGACAGGCGAACACTGAAGCTTTCTTT.

The CDR3 protein is CASSKGQGGPVVYGYTF. In nucleotides, the CDR3 is TGTGCCAGCAGCAAAGGACAGGGGGGCCCCGTGGTCTATGGCTACACCTTC. V is TRBV5-4 and J is TRBJ1-2, with 10 bases identical to TRBD1. CDR1 SGHNT and CDR2 YYREEE come from the germline V gene (reference sequence). V trimming: 4 bases; J trimming: 4 bases; junction bases outside the gene matches: 13. The CDR3 covers 17 residues.

CDR3 sequence (DNA): TGTGCCAGCAGCTGGGACAGGGCTTTTTATGGCTACACCTTC. Protein sequence: CASSWDRAFYGYTF. The chain carries TRBV5-5 and TRBJ1-2; the match to TRBD1 covers 9 bases. J was trimmed by 5 bases and V by 3 bases; bases with no gene match: 5. CDR3 length: 14 residues. Germline V CDR1 and CDR2: SGHKS, YYEKEE (reference sequence). The full variable domain, its missing parts supplied by reference TRBV5-5 and TRBJ1-2, is DAGVTQSPTHLIKTRGQQVTLRCSPISGHKSVSWYQQVLGQGPQFIFQYYEKEERGRGNFPDRFSARQFPNYSSELNVNALLLGDSALYLCASSWDRAFYGYTFGSGTRLTVV.

In this sample, this clone turned up many times. Other DNA sequences of this sample code for an identical CDR3. The rearrangement uses TRBV18 and TRBJ2-7; possibly TRBD1 or TRBD2 for D (5 bases each). The CDR3 is made up of 14 amino acids. The V gene's germline CDR1 is KGHSH and CDR2 LQKENI. The V end lost 4 bases, the J end lost 3 bases, and 13 bases lay between the germline ends. In DNA form, the CDR3 reads TGTGCCAGCTCACGGGCCGGGACCCTCTACGAGCAGTACTTC. Amino acid sequence: CASSRAGTLYEQYF.

This chain uses TRBV5-1 with TRBJ1-1; D gene unclear. The CDR3 has 15 amino acids. The germline gives CDR1 SGHRS, CDR2 YFSETQ. V gave up 0 bases and J gave up 4 bases, with 13 bases separating them. The CDR3 DNA reads as TGCGCCAGCAGCTTGGGAGGTGTAGGAACCACTGAAGCTTTCTTT. Protein product: CASSLGGVGTTEAFF.

The chain couples TRBV15 to TRBJ2-3, with 8 bases lining up with TRBD1. The CDR3 consists of 17 residues. In germline, CDR1 is LNHNV, CDR2 YYDKDF (reference sequence). V lost 0 bases, J lost 3 bases, and 8 bases stayed unmatched. CDR3 sequence reads: CATSRDRGRGLTDTQYF. CDR3 in DNA: TGTGCCACCAGCAGAGATCGTGGCAGGGGGCTAACAGATACGCAGTATTTT.

This clone was seen a single time. The sample contains more than one DNA sequence encoding this CDR3. The rearrangement joins TRBV2 to TRBJ1-1; D unresolved. Germline V gives CDR1 SNHLY, CDR2 FYNNEI. The CDR3 extends over 11 amino acids. Deletions cut 3 bases from V and 6 bases from J, with 5 bases between. The CDR3, as DNA: TGTGCCAGCAGTGAGGCCTCTGAAGCTTTCTTT. The encoded protein is CASSEASEAFF.

The gene calls are TRBV18 and TRBJ1-5; TRBD1 aligns across 9 bases. Germline V gene data show CDR1 as KGHSH and CDR2 as LQKENI. With V trimmed by 0 bases and J by 3 bases, 3 bases remained unmatched. This CDR3 spans 16 amino acids. This chain's CDR3 is CASSPPWTGDNQPQHF. CDR3 DNA: TGTGCCAGCTCACCACCTTGGACAGGGGACAATCAGCCCCAGCATTTT.

CDR3 sequence reads: CSVRDSSYEQYF. The DNA for the CDR3 is TGCAGCGTTCGGGACAGTTCCTACGAGCAGTACTTC. The rearrangement uses TRBV29-1 and TRBJ2-7; 7 bases fit TRBD1. V was clipped by 5 bases and J by 1 base; unmatched bases: 2. CDR1 and CDR2 from the germline V gene are SQVTM and ANQGSEA. The CDR3 sequence is 12 residues long.

This clone appeared many times. The chain employs TRBV7-9 and TRBJ1-4; 8 bases match TRBD1. Germline V gene data show CDR1 as SEHNR and CDR2 as FQNEAQ (reference sequence). The CDR3 contains 15 residues. J was trimmed by 7 bases and V by 4 bases; bases with no gene match: 8. CDR3 in DNA: TGTGCCAGCAGCTCCAAATCAGGGGGCATTGAAAAACTGTTTTTT. It specifies CASSSKSGGIEKLFF.

The chain combines TRBV5-1 with TRBJ1-2, with TRBD1 matching 12 bases. J gave up 8 bases and V 4 bases, and 6 bases lay outside the gene matches. The length of the CDR3 is 14 residues. The V gene's germline CDR1 is SGHRS and CDR2 YFSETQ. CDR3 DNA sequence: TGCGCCAGCAGCACCGGGACAGGGGGCCAGGGCTACACCTTC. It is translated as CASSTGTGGQGYTF.

The V call is TRBV2, the J call TRBJ1-5; TRBD1 matches 7 bases. From germline, CDR1 is SNHLY and CDR2 FYNNEI. CDR3 size: 16 residues. The V and J ends lost 6 bases and 1 base, in that order; junction bases with no gene match: 9. The CDR3 DNA follows: TGTGCCAGCAGCGCTCTCACAGGGGTGAGCAATCAGCCCCAGCATTTT. This gives the protein CASSALTGVSNQPQHF.

The chain combines TRBV9 with TRBJ2-2, with D possibly being TRBD1 or TRBD2 (5 bases each). With 4 bases removed from V and 5 bases from J, the gap between germline ends came to 12 bases. This CDR3 region has 14 residues. Germline V gene lookup returns CDR1 SGDLS and CDR2 YYNGEE. The CDR3 reads CASSWDPSTGELFF. CDR3 nucleotide sequence: TGTGCCAGCAGCTGGGACCCGAGTACCGGGGAGCTGTTTTTT.

In DNA, the CDR3 is TGTGCCAGCAGTGGCCGGGACAGGGGAGTTACAGATACGCAGTATTTT. This gives the protein CASSGRDRGVTDTQYF. The genes are TRBV6-1 and TRBJ2-3, with TRBD1 identical over 10 bases. This CDR3 has 16 residues. CDR1 and CDR2 (germline): MNHNS, SASEGT. Trimming took 4 bases from V and 3 from J; bases not matched to a gene: 7.

This chain uses TRBV20-1 with TRBJ1-2; 9 nucleotides align to TRBD1. Trimming cost V 5 bases and J 9 bases; bases outside gene matches: 4. The V gene's germline CDR1 is DFQATT and CDR2 SNEGSKA (reference sequence). The CDR3 consists of 11 residues. The CDR3 loop is CSAPGQGSYTF. CDR3 nucleotides: TGCAGTGCTCCGGGACAGGGAAGCTACACCTTC.